Presented here are 8 T cell receptor beta chains from one specimen sequenced in a study of T cells after yellow fever vaccination. Each CDR3 protein is one row after TCRdb ran MiXCR on the 5' RACE reads. The sample lists about 320,000 distinct CDR3 sequences; roughly 10% were seen once. Here the sequenced sample was CD4+ T cells sorted from PBMCs, taken 45 days after the yellow fever booster vaccination. These receptors came from a man in his late teens or twenties who received the YFV17D yellow fever vaccine.

This clonotype was seen a few times. CDR3 region: CASSLTGDYNSPLHF. In DNA, the CDR3 is TGTGCCAGCAGCTTGACGGGAGACTATAATTCACCCCTCCACTTT. The gene calls are TRBV11-2 and TRBJ1-6; D gene unclear. V dropped 3 bases and J dropped 3 bases, with 9 bases sitting between them. Germline CDR1 and CDR2: SGHAT and FQNNGV. CDR3 length equals 15 residues.

A few counts support this clonotype. The chain's CDR3 is CASRDYNSPLHF. The CDR3, as DNA: TGTGCCAGCAGGGACTATAATTCACCCCTCCACTTT. The V gene is TRBV6-5, the J gene TRBJ1-6; D remains unclear. CDR3 length: 12 amino acids. V gave up 6 bases and J gave up 3 bases, with 3 bases separating them. The germline CDR1 and CDR2 sequences are MNHEY and SVGAGI.

The CDR3, as DNA: TGTGCCAGCAGCTTAGTGGGACAGCTCACCGGGGAGCTGTTTTTT. As protein: CASSLVGQLTGELFF. The V call is TRBV7-2, the J call TRBJ2-2; 7 nucleotides line up with TRBD1. The CDR3 extends over 15 amino acids. V lost 1 base and J lost 4; bases outside the gene matches: 3. CDR1 is SGHTA and CDR2 is FQGNSA in the germline V gene.

The V call is TRBV7-9, the J call TRBJ2-5; TRBD1 matches 8 bases. This CDR3 has 15 amino acids. Germline V CDR1 and CDR2: SEHNR, FQNEAQ (reference sequence). V lost 1 base and J lost 5; bases outside the gene matches: 6. The CDR3 loop reads CASSLGSGGSETQYF. CDR3 in DNA: TGTGCCAGCAGCTTAGGGTCAGGGGGCAGTGAGACCCAGTACTTC.

The V gene is TRBV5-1, the J gene TRBJ1-1; no firm D call. Per the germline V gene, CDR1 is SGHRS and CDR2 is YFSETQ. V was clipped by 0 bases and J by 3 bases, with 9 bases between them. The CDR3 has 14 amino acids. In DNA form, the CDR3 reads TGCGCCAGCAGCTTGGCCACGGGATACACTGAAGCTTTCTTT. The encoded protein is CASSLATGYTEAFF.

V usage is TRBV6-6 and J usage is TRBJ1-4, with no clear D. CDR3 length equals 17 residues. CDR1 and CDR2 (germline): MNHNY, SVGAGI (reference sequence). Trimming stripped 2 bases from V and 4 bases from J, with 17 bases between. CDR3 in DNA: TGTGCCAGCAGTTACCGTGCCGCCCGACCGATTAATGAAAAACTGTTTTTT. Protein product: CASSYRAARPINEKLFF.

The chain has TRBV7-2 and TRBJ1-1; D unclear. Trimming pared 7 bases from V and 1 base from J, leaving 10 bases between. This CDR3 spans 13 amino acids. Germline V gene lookup returns CDR1 SGHTA and CDR2 FQGNSA. The CDR3 nucleotides are TGTGCCAGCACCCTTAACCCGAACACTGAAGCTTTCTTT. This sequence encodes CASTLNPNTEAFF.

The chain carries TRBV18 and TRBJ1-5; perhaps TRBD1 as D (6 bases). From germline, CDR1 is KGHSH and CDR2 LQKENI. V shed 6 bases and J shed 5 bases, with 20 bases lying between them. This CDR3 is 16 amino acids long. As DNA, the CDR3 is TGTGCCAGCTCTGACTCCTTGGACAGAACCGATCAGCCCCAGCATTTT. Its protein product is CASSDSLDRTDQPQHF. Together with reference TRBV18 and TRBJ1-5, the CDR3 gives the full variable domain: NAGVMQNPRHLVRRRGQEARLRCSPMKGHSHVYWYRQLPEEGLKFMVYLQKENIIDESGMPKERFSAEFPKEGPSILRIQQVVRGDSAAYFCASSDSLDRTDQPQHFGDGTRLSIL.